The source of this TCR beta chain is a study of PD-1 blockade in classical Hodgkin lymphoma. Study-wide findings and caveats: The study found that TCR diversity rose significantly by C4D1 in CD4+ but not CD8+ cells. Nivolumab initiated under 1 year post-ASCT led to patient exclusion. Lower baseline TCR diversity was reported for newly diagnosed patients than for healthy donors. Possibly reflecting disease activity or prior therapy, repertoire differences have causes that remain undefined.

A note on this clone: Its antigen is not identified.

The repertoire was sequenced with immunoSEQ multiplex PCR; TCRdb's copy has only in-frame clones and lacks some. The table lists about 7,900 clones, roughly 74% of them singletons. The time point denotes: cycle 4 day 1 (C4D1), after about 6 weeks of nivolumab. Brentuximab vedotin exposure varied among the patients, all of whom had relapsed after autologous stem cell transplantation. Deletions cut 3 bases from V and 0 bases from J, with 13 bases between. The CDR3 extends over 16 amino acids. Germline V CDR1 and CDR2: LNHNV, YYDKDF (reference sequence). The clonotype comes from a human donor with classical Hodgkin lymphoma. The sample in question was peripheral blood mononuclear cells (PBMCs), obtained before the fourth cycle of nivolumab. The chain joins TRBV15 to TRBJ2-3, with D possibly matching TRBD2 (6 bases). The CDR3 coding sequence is TGTGCCACCAGCAGGGGTCTCAGCGGGAGCACAGATACGCAGTATTTT. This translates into CATSRGLSGSTDTQYF.